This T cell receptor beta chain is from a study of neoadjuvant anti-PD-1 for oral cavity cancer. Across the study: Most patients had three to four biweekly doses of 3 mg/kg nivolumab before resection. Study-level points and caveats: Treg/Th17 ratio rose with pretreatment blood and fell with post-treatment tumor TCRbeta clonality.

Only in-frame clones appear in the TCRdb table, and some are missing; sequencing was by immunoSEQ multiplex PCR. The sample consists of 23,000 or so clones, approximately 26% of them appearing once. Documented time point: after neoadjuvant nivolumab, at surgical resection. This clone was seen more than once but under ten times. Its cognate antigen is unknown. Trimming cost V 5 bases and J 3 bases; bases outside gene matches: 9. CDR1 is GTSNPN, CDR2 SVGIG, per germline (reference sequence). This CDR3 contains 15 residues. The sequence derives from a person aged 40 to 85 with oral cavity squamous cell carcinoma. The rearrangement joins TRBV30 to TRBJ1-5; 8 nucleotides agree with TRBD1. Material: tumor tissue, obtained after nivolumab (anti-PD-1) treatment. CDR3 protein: CAWQLGQADNQPQHF. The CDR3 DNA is TGTGCCTGGCAATTGGGACAGGCGGACAATCAGCCCCAGCATTTT.